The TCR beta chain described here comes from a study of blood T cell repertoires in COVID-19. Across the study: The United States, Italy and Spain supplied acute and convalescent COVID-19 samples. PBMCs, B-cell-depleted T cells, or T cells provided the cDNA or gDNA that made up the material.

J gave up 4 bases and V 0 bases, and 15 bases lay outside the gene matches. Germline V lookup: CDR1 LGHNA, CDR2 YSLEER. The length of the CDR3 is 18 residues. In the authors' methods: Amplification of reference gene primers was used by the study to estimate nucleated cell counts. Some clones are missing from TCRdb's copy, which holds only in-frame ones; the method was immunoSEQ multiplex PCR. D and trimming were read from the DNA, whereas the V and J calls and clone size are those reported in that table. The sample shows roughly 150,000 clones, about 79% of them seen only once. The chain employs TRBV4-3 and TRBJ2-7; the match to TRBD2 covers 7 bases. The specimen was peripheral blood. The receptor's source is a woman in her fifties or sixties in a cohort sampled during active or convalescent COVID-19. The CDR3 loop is CASSQDAERGSWGYEQYF. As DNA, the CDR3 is TGCGCCAGCAGCCAAGATGCGGAGCGGGGTAGTTGGGGTTACGAGCAGTACTTC.